This T cell receptor beta chain is from a study of T-cell reconstitution after alpha-beta-depleted transplantation in children. Points on this clonotype: Its antigen is not identified.

The V gene's germline CDR1 is LGHDT and CDR2 YNNKEL (reference sequence). The J segment lost 3 bases and the V segment lost 2 bases, leaving 25 bases of the junction unmatched. The CDR3 is 24 residues long. Study conclusions and caveats: The main origin of T-cell counts and diversity one year after transplant was newly produced T cells. Reported findings indicate that, about two months after transplant, alpha-beta T cells came from several hundred expanded clones, which were derived from non-depleted graft cells.

This sample's TCRbeta library carried unique molecular identifier barcodes. TCRdb fed the PCR reads into MiXCR, producing one record per CDR3 protein. The repertoire holds roughly 670,000 distinct CDR3 sequences, with about an eighth as singletons. The J gene is TRBJ2-3, the V gene TRBV3-1; 14 bases fit TRBD2. The sequences come from PBMCs, collected before TCRalphabeta/CD19-depleted stem cell transplant. The receptor was isolated from a girl aged 2 to 10 with congenital amegakaryocytic thrombocytopenia, due to receive a stem cell transplant. CDR3 region: CASSQTQVAGTSGSRSGETDTQYF. CDR3 DNA sequence: TGTGCCAGCAGCCAAACCCAAGTCGCCGGGACTAGCGGGAGCCGTTCTGGTGAGACAGATACGCAGTATTTT.